The present T cell receptor (beta chain) was sequenced within a study of blood T cell repertoires in COVID-19. Across the study: Samples came from the United States, Italy and Spain, spanning acute and convalescent COVID-19.

The V end was cut by 7 bases, the J end by 3 bases, with 12 bases between. Germline V gives CDR1 SNHLY, CDR2 FYNNEI. The length of the CDR3 is 13 residues. As handled by the study authors: By means of reference gene primer amplification, nucleated cell counts were estimated. Produced via immunoSEQ multiplex PCR; TCRdb's table is partial and in-frame only. V, J and clone size are taken as reported in that table, and D and trimming were inferred from the DNA itself. The table includes 70,000 to 80,000 clones, 86% detected once. Sequenced input: peripheral blood. The receptor was isolated from a man older than 75 in a cohort sampled during active COVID-19. The chain uses TRBV2 and TRBJ1-1; tentatively, D is TRBD1 (6 bases). The CDR3 here is CASNRDIHTEAFF. The CDR3 DNA sequence: TGTGCCAGCAACCGGGACATCCACACTGAAGCTTTCTTT. Supplemented by reference TRBV2 and TRBJ1-1, the full variable domain reads EPEVTQTPSHQVTQMGQEVILRCVPISNHLYFYWYRQILGQKVEFLVSFYNNEISEKSEIFDDQFSVERPDGSNFTLKIRSTKLEDSAMYFCASNRDIHTEAFFGQGTRLTVV.